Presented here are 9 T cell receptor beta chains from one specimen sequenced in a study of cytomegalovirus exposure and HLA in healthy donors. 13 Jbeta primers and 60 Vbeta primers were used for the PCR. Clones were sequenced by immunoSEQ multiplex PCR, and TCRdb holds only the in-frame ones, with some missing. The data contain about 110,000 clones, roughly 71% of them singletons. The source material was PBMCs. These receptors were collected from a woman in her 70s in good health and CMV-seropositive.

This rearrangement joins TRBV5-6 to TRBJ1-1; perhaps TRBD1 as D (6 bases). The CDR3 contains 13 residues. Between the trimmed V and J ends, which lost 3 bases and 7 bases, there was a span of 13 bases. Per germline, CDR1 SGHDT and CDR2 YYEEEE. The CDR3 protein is CASSSGTGSEAFF. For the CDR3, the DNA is TGTGCCAGCAGCTCGGGAACAGGGAGTGAAGCTTTCTTT.

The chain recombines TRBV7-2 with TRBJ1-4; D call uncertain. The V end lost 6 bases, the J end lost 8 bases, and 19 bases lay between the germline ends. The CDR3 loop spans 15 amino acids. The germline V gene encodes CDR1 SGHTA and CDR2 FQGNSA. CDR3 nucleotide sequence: TGTGCCAGCAGTCCAGACGTGGGCCTTCCGGAAAAACTGTTTTTT. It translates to CASSPDVGLPEKLFF.

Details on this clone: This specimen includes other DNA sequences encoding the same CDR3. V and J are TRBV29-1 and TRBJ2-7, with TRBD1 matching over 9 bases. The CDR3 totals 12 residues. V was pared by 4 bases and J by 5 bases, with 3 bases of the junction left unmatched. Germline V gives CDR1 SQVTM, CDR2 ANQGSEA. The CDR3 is CSVGGQGNEQYF. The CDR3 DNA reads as TGCAGCGTTGGGGGACAGGGAAACGAGCAGTACTTC.

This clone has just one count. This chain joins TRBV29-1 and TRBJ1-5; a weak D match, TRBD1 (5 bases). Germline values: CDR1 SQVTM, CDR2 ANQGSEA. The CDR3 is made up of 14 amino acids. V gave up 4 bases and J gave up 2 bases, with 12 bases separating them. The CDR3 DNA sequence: TGCAGCGTTGTAGGAGGGGCGGGCAATCAGCCCCAGCATTTT. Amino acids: CSVVGGAGNQPQHF.

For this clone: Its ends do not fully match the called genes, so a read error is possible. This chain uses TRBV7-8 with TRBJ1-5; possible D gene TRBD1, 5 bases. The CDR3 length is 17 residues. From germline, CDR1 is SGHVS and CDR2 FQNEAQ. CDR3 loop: CASSLDRGIGTNRPQHF. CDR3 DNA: TGTGCCAGCAGCTTAGATCGGGGGATAGGGACTAATCGGCCCCAGCATTTT.

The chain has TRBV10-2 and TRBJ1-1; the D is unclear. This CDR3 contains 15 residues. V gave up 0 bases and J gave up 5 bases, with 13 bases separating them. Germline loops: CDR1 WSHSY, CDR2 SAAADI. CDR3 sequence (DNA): TGCGCCAGCAGTGAGTCATTGGCTCTGAGGACTGAAGCTTTCTTT. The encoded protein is CASSESLALRTEAFF.

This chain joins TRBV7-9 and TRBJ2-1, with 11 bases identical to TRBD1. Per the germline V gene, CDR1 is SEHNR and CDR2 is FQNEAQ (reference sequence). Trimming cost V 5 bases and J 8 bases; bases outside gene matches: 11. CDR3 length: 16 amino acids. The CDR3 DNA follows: TGTGCCAGCAGCCCCCGAGGACAGGGGGCTTTTGATGAGCAGTTCTTC. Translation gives CASSPRGQGAFDEQFF.

The CDR3 here is CASSQGQGGYMNTEAFF. The CDR3 bases are TGTGCCAGCAGCCAAGGACAGGGGGGATACATGAACACTGAAGCTTTCTTT. J is TRBJ1-1 and V is TRBV4-2; 9 nucleotides match TRBD1. Germline assignment: CDR1 LGHNA and CDR2 YNFKEQ. CDR3 length: 17 residues. V lost 1 base, J lost 0 bases, and 6 bases stayed unmatched.

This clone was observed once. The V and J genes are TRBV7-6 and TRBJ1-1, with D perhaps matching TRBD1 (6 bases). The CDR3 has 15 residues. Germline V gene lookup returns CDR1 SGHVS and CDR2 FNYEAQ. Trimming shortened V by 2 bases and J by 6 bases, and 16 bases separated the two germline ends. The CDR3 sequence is CASSLIGTGGPEAFF. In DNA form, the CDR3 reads TGTGCCAGCAGCTTAATCGGGACGGGGGGGCCTGAAGCTTTCTTT.